This T cell receptor (beta chain) was captured in a study of CD8+ T cells in alopecia areata. Trimming took 6 bases from V and 7 from J, leaving 10 bases between them. CDR1 SEHNR and CDR2 FQNEAQ come from the germline V gene (reference sequence). There are 12 residues in the CDR3. The sequencing template was cDNA reverse transcribed from extracted RNA. The table came from immunoSEQ multiplex PCR; TCRdb's copy has only in-frame clones and leaves some out. Of 150,000 to 200,000 clones listed, roughly 60% are singletons. Treatment defined: oral pan-JAK inhibitor, 5-10 mg twice daily. Sequenced here: CD4+ T cells sorted from blood, sampled at week 24, from a patient treated with tofacitinib. The chain links TRBV7-9 to TRBJ1-5; possible D gene TRBD1, 5 bases. This clonotype originated in a human donor with alopecia areata. The CDR3 protein is CASSDSNQPQHF. The CDR3 DNA reads TGTGCCAGCAGTGACAGTAACCAGCCCCAGCATTTT.